These 19 T cell receptor beta chains originate from one sample sequenced in a study of blood T cell repertoires in COVID-19. This table comes from immunoSEQ multiplex PCR, and its TCRdb copy is limited to in-frame clones, with some not included. The data hold 190,000 or so clones, with just under 90% observed a single time. Sequenced material: peripheral blood. These receptors were obtained from a woman aged 18-35 years who had recovered from COVID-19.

The chain combines TRBV29-1 with TRBJ1-2; 9 bases are a match to TRBD1. Germline CDR1 SQVTM, CDR2 ANQGSEA. Trimming took 6 bases from V and 1 from J; bases not matched to a gene: 3. The CDR3 consists of 13 residues. CDR3 coding DNA: TGCAGCGTGGGGACAGGGTATAACTATGGCTACACCTTC. This gives the protein CSVGTGYNYGYTF.

V gene TRBV9 combines with J gene TRBJ2-2; possibly TRBD1 for D (6 bases). Trimming left V 4 bases short and J 2 bases short, with 12 bases between. The germline CDR1 and CDR2 sequences are SGDLS and YYNGEE. This CDR3 contains 15 residues. CDR3 coding DNA: TGTGCCAGCAGCCCCGGGACACCTAACACCGGGGAGCTGTTTTTT. It codes for CASSPGTPNTGELFF.

The V gene is TRBV5-4, the J gene TRBJ2-5; unclear D gene. In germline, CDR1 is SGHNT, CDR2 YYREEE (reference sequence). Trimming pared 1 base from V and 4 bases from J, leaving 11 bases between. There are 14 residues in the CDR3. The CDR3 here is CASSLFELRETQYF. CDR3 sequence (DNA): TGTGCCAGCAGCTTGTTCGAGCTCCGAGAGACCCAGTACTTC.

V gene TRBV25-1 combines with J gene TRBJ1-3; 8 positions match TRBD1. V shed 7 bases and J 4 bases; nucleotides not matched to a gene: 3. CDR1 is MGHDK and CDR2 is SYGVNS in the germline V gene. CDR3 length equals 13 residues. This CDR3 is CASTRDRGNTIYF. The CDR3 DNA follows: TGTGCCAGCACTCGGGACAGGGGAAACACCATATATTTT.

This chain connects TRBV10-2 to TRBJ2-7, with 14 positions matching TRBD2. This CDR3 comprises 16 residues. The junction had 11 bases not matched to a gene; V was cut back by 9 bases and J by 4 bases. Germline loops: CDR1 WSHSY, CDR2 SAAADI. The CDR3 here is CASSGTSGSSGYEQYV. The CDR3 DNA sequence: TGCGCCAGTTCCGGGACTAGCGGGAGTTCAGGGTACGAGCAGTACGTC.

This clone was detected a few times. V usage is TRBV13 and J usage is TRBJ1-4; maybe TRBD1 (6 bases). The CDR3 consists of 14 residues. Trimming removed 5 bases from V and 5 bases from J, with 12 bases in between. Germline assignment: CDR1 PRHDT and CDR2 FYEKMQ (reference sequence). Here the CDR3 DNA reads TGTGCCAGCAGCCCACAGGGCCCGAATGAAAAACTGTTTTTT. Protein sequence: CASSPQGPNEKLFF.

The chain has TRBV10-3 and TRBJ1-4; D is unclear. Germline V gene sequence: CDR1 ENHRY, CDR2 SYGVKD. The CDR3 is 14 residues long. V was clipped by 10 bases and J by 4 bases, with 16 bases between them. The CDR3, as DNA: TGTGCCACCTCATCCCACGGGTTTAATGAAAAACTGTTTTTT. Its protein product is CATSSHGFNEKLFF.

V gene TRBV25-1 combines with J gene TRBJ1-2; D is perhaps TRBD1 (5 bases). V was trimmed by 2 bases and J by 4 bases, leaving 8 bases between them. In germline, CDR1 is MGHDK, CDR2 SYGVNS. The CDR3 is 13 residues long. DNA for the CDR3: TGTGCCAGCAGTGAACGGGGGGGCTATGGCTACACCTTC. The encoded protein is CASSERGGYGYTF.

This clone has just one count. The chain carries TRBV19 and TRBJ1-5; D is perhaps TRBD1 (6 bases). CDR1 is LNHDA, CDR2 SQIVND, per germline (reference sequence). CDR3 length: 14 residues. The V gene lost 9 bases and the J gene lost 6 bases, with 18 bases spanning the gap. The CDR3 here is CASHGWGGTQPQHF. The CDR3 coding sequence is TGTGCCAGCCACGGTTGGGGGGGCACTCAGCCCCAGCATTTT.

This chain joins TRBV11-2 and TRBJ2-7, with a tentative D call TRBD2 (6 bases). Trimming took 5 bases from V and 6 from J, leaving 11 bases between them. Germline values: CDR1 SGHAT, CDR2 FQNNGV. The CDR3 extends over 12 amino acids. CDR3 nucleotides: TGTGCCAGCAGCCGCGGGGTTTTCGAGCAGTACGTC. This translates into CASSRGVFEQYV.

This rearrangement joins TRBV18 to TRBJ2-2, with unresolved D. Germline CDR1 KGHSH, CDR2 LQKENI. CDR3 size: 13 residues. Deletions cut 2 bases from V and 3 bases from J, with 4 bases between. The DNA for the CDR3 is TGTGCCAGCTCACCAACGGACACCGGGGAGCTGTTTTTT. Translated, it gives CASSPTDTGELFF.

This clone was counted once. V and J are TRBV27 and TRBJ1-1; 8 bases agree with TRBD1. The CDR3 sequence is 16 residues long. With 1 base clipped from V and 4 bases from J, the junction kept 8 bases outside the gene matches. Germline V gene lookup returns CDR1 MNHEY and CDR2 SMNVEV (reference sequence). CDR3 loop: CASSLLTGQGATEAFF. CDR3 bases: TGTGCCAGCAGTTTATTGACCGGACAGGGCGCCACTGAAGCTTTCTTT.

This clone has only one observation. This chain joins TRBV6-2 or TRBV6-3 and TRBJ1-2; TRBD1 is a possible D gene (5 bases). This CDR3 is 14 amino acids long. Germline loops: CDR1 MNHEY, CDR2 SVGEGT. Trimming took 1 base from V and 6 from J, leaving 12 bases between them. The DNA of the CDR3 is TGTGCCAGCAGTTACTTTTCCAGGGAGGATGGCTACACCTTC. It codes for CASSYFSREDGYTF.

This clone has just one count. The CDR3 nucleotides read TGCGCCAGCAGCCAAGTTGGGAGGGGCAGGGGAGGTAATGGCTACACCTTC. Its translation: CASSQVGRGRGGNGYTF. V is TRBV4-1 and J is TRBJ1-2; a weak D match, TRBD1 (6 bases). Germline CDR1 is MGHRA and CDR2 is YSYEKL. V gave up 1 base and J gave up 6 bases, with 21 bases separating them. This CDR3 contains 17 residues.

This sequence joins TRBV18 and TRBJ1-5; possibly TRBD1 for D (5 bases). Germline-derived CDR1 and CDR2 are KGHSH and LQKENI. V gave up 3 bases and J gave up 6 bases, with 12 bases separating them. This CDR3 has 14 residues. Here the CDR3 DNA reads TGTGCCAGCTCACCCGGACAAGCCGCTCAGCCCCAGCATTTT. This translates into CASSPGQAAQPQHF. Together with reference TRBV18 and TRBJ1-5, the CDR3 gives the full variable domain: NAGVMQNPRHLVRRRGQEARLRCSPMKGHSHVYWYRQLPEEGLKFMVYLQKENIIDESGMPKERFSAEFPKEGPSILRIQQVVRGDSAAYFCASSPGQAAQPQHFGDGTRLSIL.

V and J are TRBV4-1 and TRBJ1-1, with 7 bases fitting TRBD1. V gave up 4 bases and J gave up 0 bases; unmatched junction bases: 2. This CDR3 spans 14 amino acids. CDR1 is MGHRA, CDR2 YSYEKL, per germline. CDR3 sequence reads: CASSRGQMNTEAFF. The CDR3 nucleotides are TGCGCCAGCAGCCGGGGACAGATGAACACTGAAGCTTTCTTT.

Only a few counts were recorded for this clone. CDR3 nucleotide sequence: TGTGCCAGCACTAAAACTAGCGGGAGTGTCAATGAGCAGTTCTTC. Translation gives CASTKTSGSVNEQFF. V usage is TRBV6-4 and J usage is TRBJ2-1; 11 bases agree with TRBD2. Germline V gives CDR1 MRHNA, CDR2 SNTAGT. J lost 6 bases, V lost 7 bases, and 8 bases had no gene match. The CDR3 has 15 amino acids.

The count of this clone is one. The chain couples TRBV27 to TRBJ1-5; D unresolved. The CDR3 length is 16 residues. The ends were cut back, 6 bases at V and 0 bases at J, with 15 bases in the middle. The V gene's germline CDR1 is MNHEY and CDR2 SMNVEV (reference sequence). CDR3 nucleotide sequence: TGTGCCAGCAGCCCGGTGGGCATACTTAGCAATCAGCCCCAGCATTTT. Translated: CASSPVGILSNQPQHF.

CDR3 in amino acids: CASSPVQGSYEQYV. The CDR3 bases are TGTGCCAGCTCACCGGTTCAGGGATCCTACGAGCAGTACGTC. The V gene is TRBV18, the J gene TRBJ2-7, with a tentative D call TRBD1 (5 bases). The CDR3 length is 14 residues. CDR1 is KGHSH and CDR2 is LQKENI in the germline V gene. The ends were cut back, 3 bases at V and 1 base at J, with 10 bases in the middle.